The next 18 T cell receptor beta chains were all read from a single sample in a study of T cells in Graves' hyperthyroidism and ophthalmopathy. Amplification targeted TCR beta CDR3 regions from RNA transcripts. Carried out on the TCR CDR3, a first-round RT-PCR used the HTBI primer set. One entry per CDR3 protein, called by TCRdb with MiXCR from the multiplex PCR reads. This table has more than 500,000 distinct CDR3 sequences, roughly 15% appearing once. Sequencing was carried out using blood. The receptor source for this set is a woman in her 40s with Graves' ophthalmopathy.

This clonotype was seen many times. This sequence joins TRBV12-3 or TRBV12-4 and TRBJ1-5, with 8 nucleotides matching TRBD1. This CDR3 comprises 16 residues. V lost 4 bases to trimming and J lost 7 bases; unmatched junction nucleotides: 12. CDR3 residues: CASSSRGGTGLQPQHF. Written as DNA, the CDR3 is TGTGCCAGCAGTTCCAGGGGAGGGACAGGACTGCAGCCCCAGCATTTT.

This clonotype was counted ten times or more. The V gene is TRBV29-1, the J gene TRBJ1-2; no reliable D call. Per germline, CDR1 SQVTM and CDR2 ANQGSEA. The CDR3 covers 13 residues. Trimming cost V 4 bases and J 4 bases, with 13 bases left between them. The CDR3 sequence: CSVVLEEGYGYTF. The CDR3, as DNA: TGCAGCGTTGTTTTGGAGGAGGGCTATGGCTACACCTTC.

This clonotype was seen ten or more times. V usage is TRBV6-2 or TRBV6-3 and J usage is TRBJ2-4, with a possible D match to TRBD1 (6 bases). V was clipped by 10 bases and J by 5 bases, with 9 bases between them. CDR1 and CDR2 (germline): MNHEY, SVGEGT. The CDR3 has 11 residues. This chain's CDR3 is CATGQQNIQYF. CDR3 DNA: TGTGCCACCGGACAGCAAAACATTCAGTACTTC.

The sample holds many counts of this clonotype. The rearrangement uses TRBV29-1 and TRBJ1-1, with D possibly matching TRBD1 (5 bases). Trimming took 4 bases from V and 1 from J, leaving 10 bases between them. The CDR3 is 13 residues long. CDR1 is SQVTM and CDR2 is ANQGSEA in the germline V gene. The CDR3 loop is CSVVDGQNTEAFF. The DNA for the CDR3 is TGCAGCGTTGTAGACGGACAGAACACTGAAGCTTTCTTT.

DNA for the CDR3: TGTGCCAGCAACACCGGGAGGGCCGCCTACAATGAGCAGTTCTTC. Translation gives CASNTGRAAYNEQFF. The chain has TRBV2 and TRBJ2-1; 8 bases agree with TRBD2. There are 15 residues in the CDR3. Looked up from germline, CDR1 is SNHLY and CDR2 is FYNNEI. J gave up 2 bases and V 7 bases, and 7 bases lay outside the gene matches.

J is TRBJ2-7 and V is TRBV30; 10 positions agree with TRBD1. The ends lost 3 bases at V and 7 bases at J; junction bases unmatched: 6. This CDR3 has 13 residues. Germline V gene sequence: CDR1 GTSNPN, CDR2 SVGIG (reference sequence). DNA of the CDR3: TGTGCCTGGAGACGGACAGGGGGGGATGAGCAGTACTTC. As protein: CAWRRTGGDEQYF.

This clonotype was found many times. V and J are TRBV7-9 and TRBJ2-7; TRBD1 or TRBD2 may be the D gene (6 bases each). Germline values: CDR1 SEHNR, CDR2 FQNEAQ (reference sequence). The CDR3 is 13 amino acids. Trimming cost V 4 bases and J 5 bases, with 12 bases left between them. The CDR3 loop is CASSSQGGNEQYF. Written as DNA, the CDR3 is TGTGCCAGCAGCTCACAAGGGGGGAACGAGCAGTACTTC.

The rearrangement links TRBV28 to TRBJ2-2; tentatively, D is TRBD1 or TRBD2 (6 bases each). The germline CDR1 and CDR2 sequences are MDHEN and SYDVKM. The CDR3 spans 16 residues. The V gene lost 7 bases and the J gene lost 0 bases, with 15 bases spanning the gap. CDR3 in amino acids: CASNLFGGANTGELFF. The CDR3 nucleotides read TGTGCCAGCAACCTGTTCGGGGGCGCGAACACCGGGGAGCTGTTTTTT.

This clonotype has at least ten counts. The chain recombines TRBV4-2 with TRBJ2-7; 9 positions agree with TRBD1. Per germline, CDR1 LGHNA and CDR2 YNFKEQ. Trimming took 1 base from V and 1 from J; bases not matched to a gene: 2. The CDR3 runs to 15 residues. The CDR3 loop reads CASSQAGTGSYEQYF. For the CDR3, the DNA is TGTGCCAGCAGCCAAGCTGGGACAGGGTCCTACGAGCAGTACTTC.

V gene TRBV5-1 combines with J gene TRBJ2-5; D is ambiguous. CDR1 and CDR2 from the germline V gene are SGHRS and YFSETQ. This CDR3 has 15 residues. Trimming took off 2 bases at V and 4 bases at J, with 15 bases between the two ends. The CDR3 region is CASSFVDPTIETQYF. Written as DNA, the CDR3 is TGCGCCAGCAGCTTTGTTGATCCCACAATAGAGACCCAGTACTTC.

The table lists this clonotype with many counts. The rearrangement joins TRBV20-1 to TRBJ2-5; TRBD1 is a possible D gene (5 bases). Trimming pared 7 bases from V and 4 bases from J, leaving 19 bases between. The germline CDR1 and CDR2 sequences are DFQATT and SNEGSKA (reference sequence). This CDR3 is 14 amino acids long. CDR3 in amino acids: CSEGAQPQGETQYF. In DNA form, the CDR3 reads TGCAGTGAAGGGGCGCAGCCTCAAGGAGAGACCCAGTACTTC.

This chain joins TRBV30 and TRBJ2-7, with 7 nucleotides matching TRBD1. Looked up from germline, CDR1 is GTSNPN and CDR2 is SVGIG (reference sequence). J gave up 2 bases and V 1 base, and 11 bases lay outside the gene matches. CDR3 length: 16 residues. As DNA, the CDR3 is TGTGCCTGGAGTGCCCGACAGGGTTTAGGGACCTACGAGCAGTACTTC. Its translation: CAWSARQGLGTYEQYF.

This clonotype was picked up many times. The rearrangement joins TRBV7-8 to TRBJ2-7; 10 nucleotides line up with TRBD2. Germline-derived CDR1 and CDR2 are SGHVS and FQNEAQ. V was pared by 1 base and J by 3 bases, with 6 bases of the junction left unmatched. The CDR3 length is 16 residues. This chain's CDR3 is CASSLGFSGRIYEQYF. The DNA of the CDR3 is TGTGCCAGCAGCTTAGGATTTAGCGGGAGGATCTACGAGCAGTACTTC. Based on the CDR3 plus reference TRBV7-8 and TRBJ2-7, the full variable domain is GAGVSQSPRYKVAKRGQDVALRCDPISGHVSLFWYQQALGQGPEFLTYFQNEAQLDKSGLPSDRFFAERPEGSVSTLKIQRTQQEDSAVYLCASSLGFSGRIYEQYFGPGTRLTVT.

This clonotype showed up many times. V gene TRBV28 combines with J gene TRBJ2-7; TRBD1 agrees at 12 bases. The CDR3 extends over 15 amino acids. Germline loops: CDR1 MDHEN, CDR2 SYDVKM. V shed 6 bases, J shed 5 bases, and the junction held 8 bases outside the gene matches. As DNA, the CDR3 is TGTGCCAGCAGGGAAGGGACAGGGGGCGAAGACGAGCAGTACTTC. Its translation is CASREGTGGEDEQYF. Drawing the rest from reference TRBV28 and TRBJ2-7, the complete variable domain is DVKVTQSSRYLVKRTGEKVFLECVQDMDHENMFWYRQDPGLGLRLIYFSYDVKMKEKGDIPEGYSVSREKKERFSLILESASTNQTSMYLCASREGTGGEDEQYFGPGTRLTVT.

The chain is built from TRBV3-1 and TRBJ2-1; D may be TRBD1 (5 bases). The CDR3 covers 15 residues. V was shortened by 4 bases and J by 4 bases, with 14 bases between the two germline ends. Germline-derived CDR1 and CDR2 are LGHDT and YNNKEL (reference sequence). CDR3 protein: CASSLTGHKYNEQFF. CDR3 nucleotides: TGTGCCAGCAGCCTGACCGGACACAAATACAATGAGCAGTTCTTC.

V gene TRBV12-5 combines with J gene TRBJ1-3, with 12 bases matching TRBD1. Germline CDR1 reads LGHNT; CDR2 reads FRNRAP. Germline trimming cut 1 base from V and 3 bases from J; bases unmatched to any gene: 7. The CDR3 sequence is 18 residues long. The chain's CDR3 is CASGLGLGQGAGGNTIYF. CDR3 sequence (DNA): TGTGCTAGTGGTTTGGGCCTGGGACAGGGGGCAGGTGGAAACACCATATATTTT.

This clonotype was seen a few times. The J gene is TRBJ2-2, the V gene TRBV5-1; 9 bases line up with TRBD2. Trimming removed 5 bases from V and 0 bases from J; junction bases left unmatched: 5. The CDR3 is 16 residues long. Germline CDR1 is SGHRS and CDR2 is YFSETQ. CDR3 sequence (DNA): TGCGCCAGCAGGAGTAGCGGGAGTTCGAACACCGGGGAGCTGTTTTTT. Translation gives CASRSSGSSNTGELFF. Supplemented by reference TRBV5-1 and TRBJ2-2, the full variable domain reads KAGVTQTPRYLIKTRGQQVTLSCSPISGHRSVSWYQQTPGQGLQFLFEYFSETQRNKGNFPGRFSGRQFSNSRSEMNVSTLELGDSALYLCASRSSGSSNTGELFFGEGSRLTVL.

This clonotype was picked up many times. The chain carries TRBV11-1 and TRBJ2-7; D is perhaps TRBD2 (6 bases). Trimming took off 5 bases at V and 3 bases at J, with 17 bases between the two ends. Germline V gene data show CDR1 as SGHAT and CDR2 as FQDESV (reference sequence). The length of the CDR3 is 15 residues. CDR3 amino acids: CASSTGGPSLYEQYF. For the CDR3, the DNA is TGTGCCAGCAGCACTGGAGGGCCGAGCCTCTACGAGCAGTACTTC. Supplemented by reference TRBV11-1 and TRBJ2-7, the full variable domain reads EAEVAQSPRYKITEKSQAVAFWCDPISGHATLYWYRQILGQGPELLVQFQDESVVDDSQLPKDRFSAERLKGVDSTLKIQPAELGDSAMYLCASSTGGPSLYEQYFGPGTRLTVT.